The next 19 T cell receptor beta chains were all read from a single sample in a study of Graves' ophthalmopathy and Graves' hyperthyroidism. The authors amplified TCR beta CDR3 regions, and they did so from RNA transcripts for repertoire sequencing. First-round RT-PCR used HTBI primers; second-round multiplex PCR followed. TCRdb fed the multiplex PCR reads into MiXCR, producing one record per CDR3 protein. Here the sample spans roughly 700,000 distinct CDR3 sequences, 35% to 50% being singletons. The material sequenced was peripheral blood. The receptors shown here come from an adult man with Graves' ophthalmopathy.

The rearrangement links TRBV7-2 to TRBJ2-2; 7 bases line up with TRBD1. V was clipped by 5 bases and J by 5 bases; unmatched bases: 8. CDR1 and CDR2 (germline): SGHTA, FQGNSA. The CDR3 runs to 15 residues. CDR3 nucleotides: TGTGCCAGCAGCCCGATACAGGGGACAACCGGGGAGCTGTTTTTT. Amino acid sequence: CASSPIQGTTGELFF.

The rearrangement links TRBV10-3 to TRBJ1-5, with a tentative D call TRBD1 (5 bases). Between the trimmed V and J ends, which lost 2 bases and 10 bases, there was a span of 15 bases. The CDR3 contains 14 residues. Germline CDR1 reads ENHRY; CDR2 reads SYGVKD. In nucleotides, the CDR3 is TGTGCCATCAGTGAGGGGGGAACCAATTCACCCCAGCATTTT. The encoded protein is CAISEGGTNSPQHF.

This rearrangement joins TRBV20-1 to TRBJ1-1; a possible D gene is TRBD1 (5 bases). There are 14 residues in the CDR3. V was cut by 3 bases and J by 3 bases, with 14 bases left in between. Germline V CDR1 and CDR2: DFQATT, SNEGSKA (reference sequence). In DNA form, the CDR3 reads TGCAGTGCTAGGGTTCGGGGCCGGGACACTGAAGCTTTCTTT. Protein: CSARVRGRDTEAFF.

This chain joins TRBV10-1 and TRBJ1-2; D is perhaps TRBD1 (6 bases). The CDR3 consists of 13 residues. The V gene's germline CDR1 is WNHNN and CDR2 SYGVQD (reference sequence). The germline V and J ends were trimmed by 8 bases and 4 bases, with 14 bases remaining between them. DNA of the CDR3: TGCGCCAGCGCGGCGGGGGGCAGCTATGGCTACACCTTC. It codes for CASAAGGSYGYTF.

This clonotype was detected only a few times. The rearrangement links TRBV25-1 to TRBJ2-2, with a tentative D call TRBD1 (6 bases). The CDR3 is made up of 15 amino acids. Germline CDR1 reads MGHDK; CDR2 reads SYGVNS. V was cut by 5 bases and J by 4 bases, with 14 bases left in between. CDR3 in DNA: TGTGCCAGCAGTTCCAGGGGATTGGGCACCGGGGAGCTGTTTTTT. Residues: CASSSRGLGTGELFF.

CDR3 loop: CASSPRDWAYEQYF. DNA for the CDR3: TGTGCCAGCAGTCCGAGGGACTGGGCCTACGAGCAGTACTTC. The chain is built from TRBV12-3 or TRBV12-4 and TRBJ2-7; D may be TRBD2 (6 bases). This CDR3 has 14 residues. Trimming cost V 5 bases and J 2 bases, with 13 bases left between them.

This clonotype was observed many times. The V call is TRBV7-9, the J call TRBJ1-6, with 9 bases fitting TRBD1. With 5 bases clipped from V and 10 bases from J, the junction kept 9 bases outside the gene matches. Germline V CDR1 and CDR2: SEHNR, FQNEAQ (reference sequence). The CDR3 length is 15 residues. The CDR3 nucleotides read TGTGCCAGCAGCCTCCGGGACAGGGTACAGTCACCCCTCCACTTT. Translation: CASSLRDRVQSPLHF.

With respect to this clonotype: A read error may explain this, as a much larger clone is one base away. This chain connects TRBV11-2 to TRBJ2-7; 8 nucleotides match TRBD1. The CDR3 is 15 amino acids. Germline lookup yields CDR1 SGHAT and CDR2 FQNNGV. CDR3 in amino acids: CASSQGQGPAYEQCF. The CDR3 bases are TGTGCCAGCAGTCAAGGACAGGGTCCAGCCTACGAGCAGTGCTTC.

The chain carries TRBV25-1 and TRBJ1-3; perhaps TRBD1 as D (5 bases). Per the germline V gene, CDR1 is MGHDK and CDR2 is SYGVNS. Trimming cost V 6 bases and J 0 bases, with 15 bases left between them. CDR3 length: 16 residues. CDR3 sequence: CASRSFQGLSGNTIYF. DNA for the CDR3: TGTGCCAGCAGATCCTTCCAGGGCCTCTCTGGAAACACCATATATTTT.

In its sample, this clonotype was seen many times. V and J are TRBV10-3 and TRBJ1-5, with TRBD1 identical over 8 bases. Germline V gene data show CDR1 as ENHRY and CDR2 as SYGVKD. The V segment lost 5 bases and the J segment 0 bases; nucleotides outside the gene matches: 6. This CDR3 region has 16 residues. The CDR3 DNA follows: TGTGCCATCAGTCCGACAGGGGCTAATAGCAATCAGCCCCAGCATTTT. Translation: CAISPTGANSNQPQHF.

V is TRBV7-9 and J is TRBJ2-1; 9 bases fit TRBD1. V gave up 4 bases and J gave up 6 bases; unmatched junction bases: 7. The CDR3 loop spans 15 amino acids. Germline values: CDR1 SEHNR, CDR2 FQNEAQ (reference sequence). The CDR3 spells CASSSGDRVVNEQFF. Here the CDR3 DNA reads TGTGCCAGCAGCTCGGGGGACAGGGTAGTCAATGAGCAGTTCTTC.

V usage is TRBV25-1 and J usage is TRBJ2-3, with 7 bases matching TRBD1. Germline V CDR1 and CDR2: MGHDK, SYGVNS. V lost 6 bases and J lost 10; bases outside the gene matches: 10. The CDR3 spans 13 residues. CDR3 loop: CASSPRQGDPQYF. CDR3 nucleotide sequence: TGTGCCAGCAGCCCGCGACAGGGCGATCCGCAGTATTTT.

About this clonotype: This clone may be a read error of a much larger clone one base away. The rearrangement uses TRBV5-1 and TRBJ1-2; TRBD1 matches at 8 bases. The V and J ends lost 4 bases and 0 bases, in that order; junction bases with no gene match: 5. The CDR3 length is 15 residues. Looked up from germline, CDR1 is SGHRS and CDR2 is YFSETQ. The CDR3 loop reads CASSPHRGSNYGYTF. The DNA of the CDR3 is TGCGCCAGCAGCCCACACAGGGGGTCTAACTATGGCTACACCTTC.

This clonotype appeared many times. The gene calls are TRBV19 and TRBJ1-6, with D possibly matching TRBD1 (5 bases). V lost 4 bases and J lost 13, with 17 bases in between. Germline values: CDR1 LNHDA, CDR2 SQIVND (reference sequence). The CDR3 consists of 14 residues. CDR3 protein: CASSTRDGASPLHF. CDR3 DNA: TGTGCCAGTAGTACTCGGGACGGTGCTTCGCCCCTCCACTTT.

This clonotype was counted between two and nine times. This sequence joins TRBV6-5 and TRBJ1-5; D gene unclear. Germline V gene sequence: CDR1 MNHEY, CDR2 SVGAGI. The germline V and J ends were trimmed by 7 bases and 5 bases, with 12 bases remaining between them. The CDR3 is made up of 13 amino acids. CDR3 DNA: TGTGCCAGCAACGACGCCCAAGATCAGCCCCAGCATTTT. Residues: CASNDAQDQPQHF.

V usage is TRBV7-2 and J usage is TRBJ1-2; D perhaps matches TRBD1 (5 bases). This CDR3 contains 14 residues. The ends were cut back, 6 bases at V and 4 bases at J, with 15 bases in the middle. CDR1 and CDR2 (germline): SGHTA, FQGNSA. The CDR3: CASRRGVGAYGYTF. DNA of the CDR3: TGTGCCAGCAGGCGGGGGGTAGGAGCCTATGGCTACACCTTC.

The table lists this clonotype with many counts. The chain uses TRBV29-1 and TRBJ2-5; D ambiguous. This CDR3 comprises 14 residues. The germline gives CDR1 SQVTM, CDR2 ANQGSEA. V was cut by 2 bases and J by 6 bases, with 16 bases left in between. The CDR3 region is CSVERAAISKTQYF. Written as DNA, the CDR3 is TGCAGCGTTGAAAGGGCTGCAATATCAAAGACCCAGTACTTC.

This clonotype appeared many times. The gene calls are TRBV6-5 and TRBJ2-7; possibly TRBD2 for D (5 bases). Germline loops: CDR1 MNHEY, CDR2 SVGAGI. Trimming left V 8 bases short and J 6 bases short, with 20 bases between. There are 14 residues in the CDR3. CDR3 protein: CASRPGFSPLEQYF. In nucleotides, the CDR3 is TGTGCCAGCCGGCCGGGATTTTCCCCCCTCGAGCAGTACTTC.

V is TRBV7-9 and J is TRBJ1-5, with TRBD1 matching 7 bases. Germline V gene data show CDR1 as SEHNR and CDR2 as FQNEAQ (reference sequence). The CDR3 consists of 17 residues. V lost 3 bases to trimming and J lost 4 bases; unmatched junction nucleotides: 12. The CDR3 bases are TGTGCCAGCAGCTTGGCGGGTGTCGCCAGGGGGAATCAGCCCCAGCATTTT. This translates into CASSLAGVARGNQPQHF.